These T cell receptor beta chains were read from a single sample in a study of blood T cells in healthy people across ages. In TCRdb, the 5' RACE reads were re-called with MiXCR into one record per CDR3 protein. The sample carries about 1.8 million distinct CDR3 sequences, around 48% recorded once. The sample taken for sequencing was blood. The receptors originated from a woman in her forties in good health. The CDR3 runs from the conserved cysteine through the conserved F or W. Each record gives: D gene, V gene, J gene, clone size, CDR3 protein, CDR3 DNA. A D gene is named only where the DNA matches it firmly. For some rows the clone size is stated as once, few or many, or as a class when expanded; others skip it.

d_call: TRBD1; v_call: TRBV15; j_call: TRBJ1-6; clone_size: NA; cdr3_aa: CATSGGQGGSPLHF; cdr3_nt: TGTGCCACCAGCGGGGGACAGGGCGGTTCACCCCTCCACTTT
d_call: NA; v_call: TRBV4-1; j_call: TRBJ2-5; clone_size: few; cdr3_aa: CASNSRGVGETQYF; cdr3_nt: TGCGCCAGCAACTCAAGGGGGGTGGGAGAGACCCAGTACTTC
d_call: NA; v_call: TRBV4-2; j_call: TRBJ2-2; clone_size: NA; cdr3_aa: CASSTYQGGTGELFF; cdr3_nt: TGTGCCAGCAGCACCTACCAGGGCGGCACCGGGGAGCTGTTTTTT
d_call: NA; v_call: TRBV9; j_call: TRBJ1-1; clone_size: NA; cdr3_aa: CASSVEERAWTEAFF; cdr3_nt: TGTGCCAGCAGCGTAGAGGAACGGGCATGGACTGAAGCTTTCTTT
d_call: NA; v_call: TRBV20-1; j_call: TRBJ1-2; clone_size: NA; cdr3_aa: CSAHHRDGEGYGYTF; cdr3_nt: TGCAGTGCGCACCACCGGGACGGCGAAGGCTATGGCTACACCTTC
d_call: NA; v_call: TRBV7-9; j_call: TRBJ1-2; clone_size: NA; cdr3_aa: CAAGGLNYGYTF; cdr3_nt: TGTGCCGCGGGGGGGCTGAACTATGGCTACACCTTC
d_call: NA; v_call: TRBV6-2/TRBV6-3; j_call: TRBJ2-7; clone_size: NA; cdr3_aa: CASSEGTWEYF; cdr3_nt: TGTGCCAGCAGTGAGGGGACTTGGGAGTACTTC
d_call: NA; v_call: TRBV12-3/TRBV12-4; j_call: TRBJ1-1; clone_size: NA; cdr3_aa: CASSARGRTEAFF; cdr3_nt: TGTGCCAGCAGCGCCCGCGGGAGGACTGAAGCTTTCTTT
d_call: NA; v_call: TRBV6-2/TRBV6-3; j_call: TRBJ2-1; clone_size: NA; cdr3_aa: CASGYAGTGLNNEQFF; cdr3_nt: TGTGCCAGCGGTTACGCCGGGACGGGCCTCAATAATGAGCAGTTCTTC
d_call: NA; v_call: TRBV6-6; j_call: TRBJ1-6; clone_size: few; cdr3_aa: CASSYSRVSYNSPLHF; cdr3_nt: TGTGCCAGCAGTTACTCGCGGGTATCCTATAATTCACCCCTCCACTTT
d_call: NA; v_call: TRBV6-2/TRBV6-3; j_call: TRBJ2-1; clone_size: NA; cdr3_aa: CASSHPGINEQFF; cdr3_nt: TGTGCCAGCAGTCATCCAGGAATCAATGAGCAGTTCTTC
d_call: TRBD1; v_call: TRBV4-2; j_call: TRBJ2-2; clone_size: NA; cdr3_aa: CASSHIPGQGGYTGELFF; cdr3_nt: TGTGCCAGCAGTCATATTCCGGGACAGGGAGGTTACACCGGGGAGCTGTTTTTT
d_call: NA; v_call: TRBV7-6; j_call: TRBJ2-1; clone_size: few; cdr3_aa: CASSLEWVSSYNEQFF; cdr3_nt: TGTGCCAGCAGCTTAGAATGGGTCAGCTCCTACAATGAGCAGTTCTTC
d_call: NA; v_call: TRBV6-1; j_call: TRBJ1-2; clone_size: NA; cdr3_aa: CASRVGEGYTF; cdr3_nt: TGTGCCAGCAGGGTGGGTGAAGGCTACACCTTC
d_call: NA; v_call: TRBV3-1; j_call: TRBJ1-2; clone_size: NA; cdr3_aa: CASSSARETYYGYTF; cdr3_nt: TGTGCCAGCAGCTCTGCGCGGGAGACTTACTATGGCTACACCTTC
d_call: NA; v_call: TRBV20-1; j_call: TRBJ1-5; clone_size: NA; cdr3_aa: CSARDPDSWPQHF; cdr3_nt: TGCAGTGCTAGAGATCCAGACTCATGGCCCCAGCATTTT
d_call: NA; v_call: TRBV13; j_call: TRBJ2-7; clone_size: NA; cdr3_aa: CASSKTLTDYEQYF; cdr3_nt: TGTGCCAGCAGCAAGACGTTGACAGATTACGAGCAGTACTTC
d_call: NA; v_call: TRBV5-1; j_call: TRBJ2-1; clone_size: NA; cdr3_aa: CASSLKGGVEQFF; cdr3_nt: TGCGCCAGCAGCTTGAAGGGGGGGGTGGAGCAGTTCTTC
d_call: NA; v_call: TRBV11-2; j_call: TRBJ1-6; clone_size: NA; cdr3_aa: CASSRIPTGPSPLHF; cdr3_nt: TGTGCCAGCAGCCGAATCCCGACGGGGCCCTCACCCCTCCACTTT
d_call: TRBD2; v_call: TRBV12-3/TRBV12-4; j_call: TRBJ2-3; clone_size: NA; cdr3_aa: CASSILRGGGTDTQYF; cdr3_nt: TGTGCCAGCAGCATTCTCCGCGGGGGAGGTACAGATACGCAGTATTTT
d_call: TRBD1; v_call: TRBV27; j_call: TRBJ1-1; clone_size: NA; cdr3_aa: CASSLTGGAAFF; cdr3_nt: TGTGCCAGCAGTTTAACAGGGGGCGCGGCTTTCTTT
d_call: NA; v_call: TRBV12-3/TRBV12-4; j_call: TRBJ1-4; clone_size: few; cdr3_aa: CASSFSATNEKLFF; cdr3_nt: TGTGCCAGCAGTTTTTCTGCAACTAATGAAAAACTGTTTTTT
d_call: NA; v_call: TRBV7-2; j_call: TRBJ2-3; clone_size: NA; cdr3_aa: CASSLVGPGGTQYF; cdr3_nt: TGTGCCAGCAGCTTAGTAGGACCGGGTGGGACGCAGTATTTT
d_call: TRBD2; v_call: TRBV20-1; j_call: TRBJ2-1; clone_size: NA; cdr3_aa: CSARETAGTSGPYNEQFF; cdr3_nt: TGCAGTGCTAGAGAGACCGCCGGGACTAGCGGCCCCTACAATGAGCAGTTCTTC
d_call: NA; v_call: TRBV6-2/TRBV6-3; j_call: TRBJ2-1; clone_size: NA; cdr3_aa: CASSYGGAEQFF; cdr3_nt: TGTGCCAGCAGTTACGGGGGGGCTGAGCAGTTCTTC
d_call: NA; v_call: TRBV29-1; j_call: TRBJ1-6; clone_size: NA; cdr3_aa: CSVRNGAENSPLHF; cdr3_nt: TGCAGCGTCAGGAACGGAGCTGAAAATTCACCCCTCCACTTT
d_call: NA; v_call: TRBV20-1; j_call: TRBJ2-3; clone_size: NA; cdr3_aa: CSAREWGGPTDTQYF; cdr3_nt: TGCAGTGCTAGAGAGTGGGGGGGCCCCACAGATACGCAGTATTTT
d_call: NA; v_call: TRBV7-2; j_call: TRBJ2-3; clone_size: many; cdr3_aa: CASTYTDTQYF; cdr3_nt: TGTGCCAGCACCTACACAGATACGCAGTATTTT
d_call: NA; v_call: TRBV20-1; j_call: TRBJ1-2; clone_size: NA; cdr3_aa: CSASPGEGKGGYTF; cdr3_nt: TGCAGTGCTAGCCCCGGCGAGGGGAAGGGTGGCTACACCTTC
d_call: NA; v_call: TRBV27; j_call: TRBJ1-1; clone_size: once; cdr3_aa: CASSSPLQAFF; cdr3_nt: TGTGCCAGCAGTTCTCCCCTCCAAGCTTTCTTT
d_call: NA; v_call: TRBV4-3; j_call: TRBJ2-3; clone_size: few; cdr3_aa: CASSQDSATDTQYF; cdr3_nt: TGCGCCAGCAGCCAAGATTCGGCTACAGATACGCAGTATTTT
d_call: NA; v_call: TRBV4-3; j_call: TRBJ2-5; clone_size: NA; cdr3_aa: CASSQGEGFREQYF; cdr3_nt: TGCGCCAGCAGCCAAGGCGAGGGGTTTAGAGAGCAGTACTTC
d_call: NA; v_call: TRBV24-1; j_call: TRBJ2-5; clone_size: NA; cdr3_aa: CATSVPGTGSEETQYF; cdr3_nt: TGTGCCACCAGTGTTCCGGGGACGGGATCGGAGGAGACCCAGTACTTC
d_call: TRBD1; v_call: TRBV10-3; j_call: TRBJ2-5; clone_size: once; cdr3_aa: CAISEGGTGGNEQYF; cdr3_nt: TGTGCCATCAGTGAGGGGGGGACAGGGGGCAATGAGCAGTACTTC
d_call: TRBD2; v_call: TRBV29-1; j_call: TRBJ2-5; clone_size: NA; cdr3_aa: CSVDTLAKETQYF; cdr3_nt: TGCAGCGTCGATACACTAGCGAAAGAGACCCAGTACTTC
d_call: NA; v_call: TRBV10-3; j_call: TRBJ2-1; clone_size: few; cdr3_aa: CAISESGRAGNEQFF; cdr3_nt: TGTGCCATCAGTGAGTCGGGCAGGGCGGGAAATGAGCAGTTCTTC
d_call: NA; v_call: TRBV4-3; j_call: TRBJ1-6; clone_size: once; cdr3_aa: CASSLTDGGSPPHF; cdr3_nt: TGCGCCAGCAGCCTCACTGACGGGGGGTCACCCCCCCACTTT